This TCR beta chain emerged from a study of T cells in Graves' hyperthyroidism and ophthalmopathy. Germline values: CDR1 SGHNT, CDR2 YENEEA. The germline V and J ends were trimmed by 5 bases and 4 bases, with 11 bases remaining between them. The CDR3 is 13 residues long. The source material, RNA transcripts, was used to amplify TCR beta CDR3 regions. RT-PCR in the first round (using the HTBI primer set) targeted the TCR CDR3. TCRdb independently ran MiXCR on the multiplex PCR reads; one entry per CDR3 protein. The sample carries some 620,000 distinct CDR3 sequences, 15% to 20% recorded once. In its sample, this clonotype was seen many times.

The sequenced sample was blood. The TCR comes from a woman under 40 with Graves' hyperthyroidism. J is TRBJ1-1 and V is TRBV11-3; weak D call: TRBD1 (6 bases). In DNA form, the CDR3 reads TGTGCCAGCAGCCAAACAGGGAGCACTGAAGCTTTCTTT. Its protein product is CASSQTGSTEAFF.